This is a list of T cell receptor beta chains from one sample in a study of human T cells and chemical hapten exposure. TCRdb passed the RACE reads through MiXCR, listing each CDR3 protein once. The sample carries around 250,000 distinct CDR3 sequences, about 8.6% recorded once. Sequencing was performed on whole blood, taken in connection with sensitization to the hapten diphenylcyclopropenone (DPC). The receptors derive from a woman aged 40 to 50 with alopecia areata. Some clones in this sample may be carry-over from other donors' samples. Each CDR3 is given with its conserved first and last residue.

>TRBJ1-2|15|TRBV7-9
CASSRWDGPPYGYTF
>TRBJ2-3|15|TRBV6-2/TRBV6-3
CASTKDRGGKDTQYF
>TRBJ1-1|14|TRBV2
CASSVSGGDTEAFF
>TRBJ2-2|18|TRBV12-1
CASSPTGLAGLRPGELFF
>TRBJ1-2|14|TRBV7-9
CASSLDLGNYGYTF
>TRBJ1-1|12|TRBV7-3
CASSQGGPEAFF
>TRBJ1-4|13|TRBV30
CAWSSPGPEKLFF
>TRBJ1-2|15|TRBV7-9
CASSFLQQENYGYTF
>TRBJ2-1|15|TRBV18
CASSPATRSYNEQFF
>TRBJ2-1|15|TRBV10-3
CAISGGTGGRGEQFF
>TRBJ2-1|14|TRBV11-1
CASSTRTGGNEQFF
>TRBJ2-1|14|TRBV3-1
CASSQGPAGNEQFF
>TRBJ2-1|16|TRBV6-2/TRBV6-3
CASSYSPGFEYNEQFF
>TRBJ2-5|13|TRBV7-8
CASEPDNEETQYF
>TRBJ2-1|11|TRBV10-3
CATAGGNEQFF
>TRBJ1-5|14|TRBV6-6
CASTKLDSNQPQHF
>TRBJ2-1|15|TRBV18
CASSTGQTSYNEQFF
>TRBJ2-5|13|TRBV5-5
CASSWGGRETQYF
>TRBJ1-5|14|TRBV20-1
CSARVGSSNQPQHF
>TRBJ2-1|21|TRBV6-5
CASTPGKQATKLAGERNEQFF
>TRBJ1-2|14|TRBV12-3/TRBV12-4
CASRKTGFEGGYTF
>TRBJ1-1|16|TRBV11-1
CASRRTGGALNTEAFF
>TRBJ2-5|16|TRBV7-2
CASRPARLAGGETQYF
>TRBJ2-5|13|TRBV24-1
CATSGPGGETQYF
>TRBJ1-2|15|TRBV4-2
CASSQDAGLNYGYTF
>TRBJ2-4|15|TRBV27
CASSRLGQDKNIQYF
>TRBJ1-5|15|TRBV28
CASSSARGLGQPQHF
>TRBJ1-2|14|TRBV6-5
CASNAGTGFGGYTF
>TRBJ2-7|14|TRBV6-6
CASSYPRGSYEQYF
>TRBJ2-4|14|TRBV7-9
CASSPGLDRYIQYF
>TRBJ1-2|17|TRBV12-3/TRBV12-4
CASRGKQSPGANYGYTF
>TRBJ1-2|14|TRBV5-6
CASSRDRGLYGYTF
>TRBJ1-5|15|TRBV7-2
CASSSRPGGDQPQHF
>TRBJ2-6|16|TRBV6-5
CATRGQGASGANVLTF
>TRBJ2-6|14|TRBV6-5
CASSQSSGANVLTF
>TRBJ1-5|12|TRBV20-1
CSAIGDNRPQHF
>TRBJ2-3|15|TRBV28
CASSPGTSVTDTQYF
>TRBJ2-7|15|TRBV6-2/TRBV6-3
CASSYSSSGRIGQYF
>TRBJ1-1|14|TRBV5-1
CASSPGRTDTEAFF
>TRBJ2-3|13|TRBV7-2
CASSLEDRGSQYF
>TRBJ2-3|14|TRBV5-1
CTSSSDREADTQYF
>TRBJ2-4|18|TRBV12-3/TRBV12-4
CASSLAVGGAGFKNIQYF
>TRBJ1-2|13|TRBV29-1
CSAQTPINYGYTF
>TRBJ1-2|14|TRBV4-2
CASSQDWSVYGYTF
>TRBJ2-1|15|TRBV29-1
CSGGTSGRGNNEQFF